What follows are 20 T cell receptor beta chains derived from one specimen sequenced in a study of cytomegalovirus exposure and HLA in healthy donors. This table comes from immunoSEQ multiplex PCR, and its TCRdb copy is limited to in-frame clones, with some not included. The data show about 71,000 clones, with 94% seen just once and more than 1% held by the top ten. The material sequenced was PBMCs. Every receptor here comes from a young woman in good health and CMV-seronegative.

The chain joins TRBV10-3 to TRBJ2-3; TRBD2 agrees at 10 bases. This CDR3 contains 13 residues. Germline V lookup: CDR1 ENHRY, CDR2 SYGVKD. V lost 10 bases, J lost 6 bases, and 7 bases stayed unmatched. CDR3 sequence reads: CATKRGGQDTQYF. The CDR3 DNA sequence: TGTGCCACTAAGCGGGGGGGCCAGGATACGCAGTATTTT.

This clone was detected only once. The V call is TRBV9, the J call TRBJ1-2; no firm D call. The CDR3 is 14 residues long. CDR1 is SGDLS and CDR2 is YYNGEE in the germline V gene. V was pared by 4 bases and J by 6 bases, with 16 bases between. The CDR3 sequence is CASSPPGLRDGYTF. CDR3 bases: TGTGCCAGCAGCCCCCCCGGGCTGAGGGATGGCTACACCTTC.

The V call is TRBV6-6, the J call TRBJ1-2; D is perhaps TRBD1 (5 bases). Trimming took off 4 bases at V and 4 bases at J, with 13 bases between the two ends. The V gene's germline CDR1 is MNHNY and CDR2 SVGAGI (reference sequence). The CDR3 has 14 amino acids. In DNA, the CDR3 is TGTGCCAGCAGTTCGCATCAGGGTCCCTATGGCTACACCTTC. Translating it yields CASSSHQGPYGYTF.

The rearrangement joins TRBV27 to TRBJ2-7; a weak D match, TRBD2 (7 bases). Germline V lookup: CDR1 MNHEY, CDR2 SMNVEV (reference sequence). This CDR3 has 13 amino acids. V dropped 5 bases and J dropped 8 bases, with 16 bases sitting between them. CDR3 sequence reads: CASSPGGGGQQYF. DNA for the CDR3: TGTGCCAGCAGTCCCGGGGGAGGGGGGCAGCAGTACTTC.

The genes are TRBV6-1 and TRBJ2-2; 11 nucleotides match TRBD1. Germline CDR1 MNHNS, CDR2 SASEGT. The CDR3 spans 16 residues. V trimming: 2 bases; J trimming: 6 bases; junction bases outside the gene matches: 5. CDR3 nucleotides: TGTGCCAGCAGTGAAACGCCGGGACAGGGGGCCGGGGAGCTGTTTTTT. Residues: CASSETPGQGAGELFF.

The V call is TRBV5-4, the J call TRBJ2-2, with 12 positions matching TRBD1. CDR3 length equals 18 residues. V trimming: 2 bases; J trimming: 5 bases; junction bases outside the gene matches: 10. In germline, CDR1 is SGHNT, CDR2 YYREEE (reference sequence). CDR3 DNA: TGTGCCAGCAGCTTACCGCCGGGACAGGGGGCGGGAACCGGGGAGCTGTTTTTT. This codes for CASSLPPGQGAGTGELFF.

The chain employs TRBV7-3 and TRBJ1-4, with 8 bases lining up with TRBD1. Germline V lookup: CDR1 SGHTA, CDR2 FQGTGA. The CDR3 runs to 15 residues. The V segment lost 5 bases and the J segment 1 base; nucleotides outside the gene matches: 3. The CDR3 is CASSQDRGTNEKLFF. The CDR3, as DNA: TGTGCCAGCAGCCAAGACAGGGGAACTAATGAAAAACTGTTTTTT.

The chain carries TRBV10-1 and TRBJ1-6; tentatively, D is TRBD1 (5 bases). Germline V gene lookup returns CDR1 WNHNN and CDR2 SYGVQD (reference sequence). CDR3 size: 14 residues. The V end was cut by 2 bases, the J end by 8 bases, with 10 bases between. DNA for the CDR3: TGCGCCAGCAGTGAGAGGGGTAGAGATTCACCCCTCCACTTT. Protein product: CASSERGRDSPLHF.

This chain connects TRBV7-9 to TRBJ1-1; a weak D match, TRBD1 (5 bases). CDR3 length: 14 amino acids. In germline, CDR1 is SEHNR, CDR2 FQNEAQ (reference sequence). Between the trimmed V and J ends, which lost 3 bases and 0 bases, there was a span of 8 bases. In DNA, the CDR3 is TGTGCCAGCAGCTTGGGGGGGTTGAACACTGAAGCTTTCTTT. It codes for CASSLGGLNTEAFF. The full variable domain, completed using reference TRBV7-9 and TRBJ1-1, is DTGVSQNPRHKITKRGQNVTFRCDPISEHNRLYWYRQTLGQGPEFLTYFQNEAQLEKSRLLSDRFSAERPKGSFSTLEIQRTEQGDSAMYLCASSLGGLNTEAFFGQGTRLTVV.

The chain uses TRBV19 and TRBJ1-3; 8 bases fit TRBD1. The CDR3 contains 15 residues. CDR1 is LNHDA, CDR2 SQIVND, per germline (reference sequence). The ends lost 4 bases at V and 0 bases at J; junction bases unmatched: 2. The CDR3 DNA reads TGTGCCAGTAGTACCGACAGGGGCTCTGGAAACACCATATATTTT. As protein: CASSTDRGSGNTIYF. Full variable domain (missing parts from reference TRBV19 and TRBJ1-3): DGGITQSPKYLFRKEGQNVTLSCEQNLNHDAMYWYRQDPGQGLRLIYYSQIVNDFQKGDIAEGYSVSREKKESFPLTVTSAQKNPTAFYLCASSTDRGSGNTIYFGEGSWLTVV.

The gene calls are TRBV7-9 and TRBJ2-7; TRBD1 might be the D (6 bases). This CDR3 spans 12 amino acids. Germline assignment: CDR1 SEHNR and CDR2 FQNEAQ (reference sequence). V lost 4 bases to trimming and J lost 9 bases, with 13 bases between them. The CDR3 DNA reads TGTGCCAGCAGCTCTACAGGGAAGGTGCAGTACTTC. This codes for CASSSTGKVQYF.

J is TRBJ2-3 and V is TRBV9; tentative D call: TRBD2 (5 bases). Trimming removed 0 bases from V and 0 bases from J, with 14 bases in between. The CDR3 extends over 17 amino acids. Germline CDR1 is SGDLS and CDR2 is YYNGEE. CDR3 coding DNA: TGTGCCAGCAGCGTAGGCCCCGGGGTTTCAAGCACAGATACGCAGTATTTT. Its protein product is CASSVGPGVSSTDTQYF.

The chain carries TRBV19 and TRBJ2-3, with TRBD2 matching over 8 bases. Germline loops: CDR1 LNHDA, CDR2 SQIVND (reference sequence). The trim removed 6 bases at V and 0 bases at J, leaving 2 bases unmatched. The CDR3 has 14 residues. CDR3 bases: TGTGCCAGTAGGGTAGCGGGGAGCACAGATACGCAGTATTTT. It is translated as CASRVAGSTDTQYF.

The chain links TRBV2 to TRBJ2-5; TRBD2 aligns across 10 bases. After removal of 1 base from V and 4 bases from J, the junction contained 9 bases not matched to a gene. The CDR3 is made up of 17 amino acids. Per germline, CDR1 SNHLY and CDR2 FYNNEI. CDR3 region: CASSEEERGGRGETQYF. CDR3 sequence (DNA): TGTGCCAGCAGTGAAGAAGAGCGGGGGGGCCGAGGAGAGACCCAGTACTTC.

The chain links TRBV13 to TRBJ2-1, with TRBD2 matching 12 bases. J lost 7 bases, V lost 5 bases, and 6 bases had no gene match. CDR3 size: 15 residues. Per germline, CDR1 PRHDT and CDR2 FYEKMQ (reference sequence). The CDR3 DNA is TGTGCCAGCAGCGCGAGACTAGCGGGAGTGAATGAGCAGTTCTTC. This encodes CASSARLAGVNEQFF.

This clone was observed a single time. The chain joins TRBV11-2 to TRBJ1-1; D gene unclear. The CDR3 has 11 amino acids. Germline CDR1 and CDR2: SGHAT and FQNNGV. The germline V and J ends were trimmed by 1 base and 11 bases, with 8 bases remaining between them. CDR3 in DNA: TGTGCCAGCAGCTTAGCAGAGGAGGCTTTCTTT. Its translation: CASSLAEEAFF. Together with reference TRBV11-2 and TRBJ1-1, the CDR3 gives the full variable domain: EAGVAQSPRYKIIEKRQSVAFWCNPISGHATLYWYQQILGQGPKLLIQFQNNGVVDDSQLPKDRFSAERLKGVDSTLKIQPAKLEDSAVYLCASSLAEEAFFGQGTRLTVV.

V and J are TRBV19 and TRBJ1-2; D call uncertain. The germline gives CDR1 LNHDA, CDR2 SQIVND (reference sequence). Deletions cut 6 bases from V and 3 bases from J, with 14 bases between. This CDR3 region has 14 residues. CDR3 amino acids: CASSPFGVDYGYTF. The CDR3 bases are TGTGCCAGTAGCCCCTTCGGAGTCGACTATGGCTACACCTTC.

The gene calls are TRBV7-6 and TRBJ1-5; tentative D call: TRBD1 (6 bases). Germline V CDR1 and CDR2: SGHVS, FNYEAQ. V was pared by 5 bases and J by 0 bases, with 17 bases between. The CDR3 covers 17 residues. The DNA for the CDR3 is TGTGCCAGCAGCGGGGGACACTTAGAACTTAGCAATCAGCCCCAGCATTTT. This translates into CASSGGHLELSNQPQHF.

The V and J genes are TRBV5-4 and TRBJ1-5, with D tentatively TRBD1 (5 bases). V gave up 5 bases and J gave up 3 bases, with 9 bases separating them. Per germline, CDR1 SGHNT and CDR2 YYREEE (reference sequence). The CDR3 runs to 13 residues. The CDR3 protein is CASSSDNNQPQHF. The CDR3 DNA is TGTGCCAGCAGTTCGGACAACAATCAGCCCCAGCATTTT.

V usage is TRBV5-6 and J usage is TRBJ1-1; no firm D call. Germline lookup yields CDR1 SGHDT and CDR2 YYEEEE. This CDR3 is 17 amino acids long. V gave up 3 bases and J gave up 4 bases, with 22 bases separating them. The CDR3 region has the DNA TGTGCCAGCAGCTCGGTCATATCTTTTCTGGTCGGCACTGAAGCTTTCTTT. Translation gives CASSSVISFLVGTEAFF.